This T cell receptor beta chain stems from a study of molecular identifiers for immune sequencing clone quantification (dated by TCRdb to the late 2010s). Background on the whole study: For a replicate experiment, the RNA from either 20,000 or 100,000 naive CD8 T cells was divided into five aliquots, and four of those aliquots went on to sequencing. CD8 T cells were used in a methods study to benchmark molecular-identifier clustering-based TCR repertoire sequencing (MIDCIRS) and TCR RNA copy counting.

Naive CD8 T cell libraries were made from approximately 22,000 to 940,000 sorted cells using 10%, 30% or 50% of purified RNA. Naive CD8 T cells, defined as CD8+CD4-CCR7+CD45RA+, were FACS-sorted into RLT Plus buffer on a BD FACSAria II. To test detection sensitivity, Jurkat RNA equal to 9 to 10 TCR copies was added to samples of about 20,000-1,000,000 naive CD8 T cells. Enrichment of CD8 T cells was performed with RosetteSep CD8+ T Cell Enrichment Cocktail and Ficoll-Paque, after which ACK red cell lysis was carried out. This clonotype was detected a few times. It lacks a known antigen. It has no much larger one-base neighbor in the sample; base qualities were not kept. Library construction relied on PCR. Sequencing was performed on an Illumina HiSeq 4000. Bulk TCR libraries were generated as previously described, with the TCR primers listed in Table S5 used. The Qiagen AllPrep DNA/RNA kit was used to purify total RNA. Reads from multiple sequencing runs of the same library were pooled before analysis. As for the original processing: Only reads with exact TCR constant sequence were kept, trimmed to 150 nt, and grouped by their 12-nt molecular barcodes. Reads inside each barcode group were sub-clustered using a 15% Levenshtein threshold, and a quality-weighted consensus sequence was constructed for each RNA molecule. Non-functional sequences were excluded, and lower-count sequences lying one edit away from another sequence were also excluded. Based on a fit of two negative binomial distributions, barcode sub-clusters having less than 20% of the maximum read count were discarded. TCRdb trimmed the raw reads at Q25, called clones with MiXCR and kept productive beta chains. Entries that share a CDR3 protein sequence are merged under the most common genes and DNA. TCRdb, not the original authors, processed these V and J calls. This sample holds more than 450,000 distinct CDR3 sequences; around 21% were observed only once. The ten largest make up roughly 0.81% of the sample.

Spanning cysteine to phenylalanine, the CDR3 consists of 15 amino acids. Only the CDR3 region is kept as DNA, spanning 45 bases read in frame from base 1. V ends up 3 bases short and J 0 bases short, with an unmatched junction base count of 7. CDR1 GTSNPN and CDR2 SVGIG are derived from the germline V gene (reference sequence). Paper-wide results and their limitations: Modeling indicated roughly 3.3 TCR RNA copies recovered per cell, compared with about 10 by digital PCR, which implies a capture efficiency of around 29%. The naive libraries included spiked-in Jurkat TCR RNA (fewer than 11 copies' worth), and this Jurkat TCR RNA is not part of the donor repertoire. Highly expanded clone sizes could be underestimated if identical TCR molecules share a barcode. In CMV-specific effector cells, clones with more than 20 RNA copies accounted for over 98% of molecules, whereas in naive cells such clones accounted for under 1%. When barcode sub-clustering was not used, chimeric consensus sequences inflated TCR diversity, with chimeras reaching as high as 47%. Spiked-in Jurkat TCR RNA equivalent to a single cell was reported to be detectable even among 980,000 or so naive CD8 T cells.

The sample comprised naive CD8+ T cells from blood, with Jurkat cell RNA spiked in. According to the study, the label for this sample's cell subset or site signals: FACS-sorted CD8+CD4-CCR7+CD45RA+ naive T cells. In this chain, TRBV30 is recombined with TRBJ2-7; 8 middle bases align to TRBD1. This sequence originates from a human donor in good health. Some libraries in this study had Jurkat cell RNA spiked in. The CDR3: CAWSPRDRYSYEQYF. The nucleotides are TGTGCCTGGAGCCCCCGGGACAGGTACTCCTACGAGCAGTACTTC.